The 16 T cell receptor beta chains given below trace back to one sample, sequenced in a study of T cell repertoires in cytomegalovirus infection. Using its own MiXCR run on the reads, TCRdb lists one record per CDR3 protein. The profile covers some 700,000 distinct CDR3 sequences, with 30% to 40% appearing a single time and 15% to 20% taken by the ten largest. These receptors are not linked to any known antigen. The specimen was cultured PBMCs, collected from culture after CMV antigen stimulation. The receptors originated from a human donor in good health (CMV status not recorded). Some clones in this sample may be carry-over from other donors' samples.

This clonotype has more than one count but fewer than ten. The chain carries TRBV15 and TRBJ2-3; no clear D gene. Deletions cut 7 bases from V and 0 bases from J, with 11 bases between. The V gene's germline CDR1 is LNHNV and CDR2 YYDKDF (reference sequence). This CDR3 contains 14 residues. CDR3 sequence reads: CATMVDSSTDTQYF. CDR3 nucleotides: TGTGCCACCATGGTAGATAGTAGCACAGATACGCAGTATTTT. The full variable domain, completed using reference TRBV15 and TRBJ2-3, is DAMVIQNPRYQVTQFGKPVTLSCSQTLNHNVMYWYQQKSSQAPKLLFHYYDKDFNNEADTPDNFQSRRPNTSFCFLDIRSPGLGDTAMYLCATMVDSSTDTQYFGPGTRLTVL.

The CDR3 region has the DNA TGTGCCATCGGAGGGGATACGCAGTATTTT. Its protein is CAIGGDTQYF. This rearrangement joins TRBV10-3 to TRBJ2-3, with a weak D call TRBD2 (6 bases). V lost 8 bases to trimming and J lost 6 bases, with 6 bases between them. Germline V lookup: CDR1 ENHRY, CDR2 SYGVKD. The CDR3 has 10 residues.

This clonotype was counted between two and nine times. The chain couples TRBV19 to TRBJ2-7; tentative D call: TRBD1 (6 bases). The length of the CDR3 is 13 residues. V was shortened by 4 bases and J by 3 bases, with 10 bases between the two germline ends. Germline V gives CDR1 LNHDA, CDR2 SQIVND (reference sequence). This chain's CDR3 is CASSRDTLYEQYF. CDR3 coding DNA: TGTGCCAGTAGTAGGGACACCCTCTACGAGCAGTACTTC.

CDR3 nucleotides: TGTGCCAGCAGCTTAGCCAGTCTCTATGGCTACACCTTC. Translation: CASSLASLYGYTF. This sequence joins TRBV7-2 and TRBJ1-2; D is ambiguous. Germline V gene lookup returns CDR1 SGHTA and CDR2 FQGNSA. The ends were cut back, 0 bases at V and 4 bases at J, with 6 bases in the middle. There are 13 residues in the CDR3.

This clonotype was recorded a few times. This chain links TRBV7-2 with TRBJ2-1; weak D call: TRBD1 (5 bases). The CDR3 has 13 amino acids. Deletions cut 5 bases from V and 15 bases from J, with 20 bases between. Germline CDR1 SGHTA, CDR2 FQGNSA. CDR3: CASSLDVLLGPFF. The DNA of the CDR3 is TGTGCCAGCAGCCTGGACGTCTTACTGGGGCCGTTCTTC.

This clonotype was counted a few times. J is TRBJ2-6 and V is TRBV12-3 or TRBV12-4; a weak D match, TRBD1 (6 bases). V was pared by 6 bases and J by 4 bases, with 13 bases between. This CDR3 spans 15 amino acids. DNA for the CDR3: TGTGCCAGCAGACCCACAGGGAAAGGGGCCAACGTCCTGACTTTC. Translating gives CASRPTGKGANVLTF.

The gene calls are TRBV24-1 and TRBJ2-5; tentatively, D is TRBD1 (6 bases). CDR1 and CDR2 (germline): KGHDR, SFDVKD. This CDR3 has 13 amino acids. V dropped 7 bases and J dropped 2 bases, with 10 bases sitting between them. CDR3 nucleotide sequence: TGTGCCACCAGCCGGACAGATCAAGAGACCCAGTACTTC. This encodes CATSRTDQETQYF.

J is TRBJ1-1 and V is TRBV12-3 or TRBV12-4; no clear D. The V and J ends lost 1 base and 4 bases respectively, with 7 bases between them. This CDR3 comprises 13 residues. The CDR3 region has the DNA TGTGCCAGCAGTTTAGGGGAGGCCACTGAAGCTTTCTTT. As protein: CASSLGEATEAFF.

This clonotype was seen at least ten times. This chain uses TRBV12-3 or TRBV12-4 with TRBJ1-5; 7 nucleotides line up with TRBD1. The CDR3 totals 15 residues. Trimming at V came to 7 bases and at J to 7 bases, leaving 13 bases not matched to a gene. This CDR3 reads CASTVLEGAGQPQHF. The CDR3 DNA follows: TGTGCCAGCACCGTACTAGAGGGGGCAGGGCAGCCCCAGCATTTT.

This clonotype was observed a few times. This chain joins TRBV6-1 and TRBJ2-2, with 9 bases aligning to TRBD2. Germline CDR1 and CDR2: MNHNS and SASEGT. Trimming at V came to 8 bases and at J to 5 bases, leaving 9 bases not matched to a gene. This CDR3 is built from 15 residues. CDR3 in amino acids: CASHSGGVLTGELFF. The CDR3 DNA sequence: TGTGCCAGCCATAGCGGGGGAGTCTTAACCGGGGAGCTGTTTTTT.

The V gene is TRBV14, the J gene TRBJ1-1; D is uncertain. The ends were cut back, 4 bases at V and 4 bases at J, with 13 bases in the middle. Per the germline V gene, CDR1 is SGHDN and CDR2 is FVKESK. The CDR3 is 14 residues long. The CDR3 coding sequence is TGTGCCAGCAGCCCTCCCCGGGTAGGCACTGAAGCTTTCTTT. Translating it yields CASSPPRVGTEAFF.

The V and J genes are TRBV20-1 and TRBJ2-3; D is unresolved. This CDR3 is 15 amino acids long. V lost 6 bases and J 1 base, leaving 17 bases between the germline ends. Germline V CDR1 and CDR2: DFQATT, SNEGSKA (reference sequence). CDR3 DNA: TGCAGTGCCCGAGAGGCCATATCGGGCACAGATACGCAGTATTTT. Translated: CSAREAISGTDTQYF.

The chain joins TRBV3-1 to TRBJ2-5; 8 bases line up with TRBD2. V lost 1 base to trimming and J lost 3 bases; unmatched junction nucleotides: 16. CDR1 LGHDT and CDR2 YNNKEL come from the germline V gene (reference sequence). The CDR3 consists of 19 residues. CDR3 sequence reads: CASSQVFPGGASLKETQYF. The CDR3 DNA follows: TGTGCCAGCAGCCAAGTCTTTCCCGGGGGGGCAAGTTTGAAAGAGACCCAGTACTTC.

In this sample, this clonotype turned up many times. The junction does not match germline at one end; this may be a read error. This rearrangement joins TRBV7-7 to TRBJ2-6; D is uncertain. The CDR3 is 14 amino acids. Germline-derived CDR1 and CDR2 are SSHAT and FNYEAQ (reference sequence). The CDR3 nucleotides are TGTGCTAGCAGCCCCAGTATTGGGGCCAACGTCCTGACTTTC. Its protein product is CASSPSIGANVLTF.

In DNA, the CDR3 is TGTGCCAGCAGCTCCCGCGGGACTAGCTCTAATGAGCAGTTCTTC. Translation gives CASSSRGTSSNEQFF. The rearrangement uses TRBV9 and TRBJ2-1, with 9 bases that match TRBD2. V lost 4 bases, J lost 7 bases, and 9 bases stayed unmatched. This CDR3 spans 15 amino acids. In germline, CDR1 is SGDLS, CDR2 YYNGEE.

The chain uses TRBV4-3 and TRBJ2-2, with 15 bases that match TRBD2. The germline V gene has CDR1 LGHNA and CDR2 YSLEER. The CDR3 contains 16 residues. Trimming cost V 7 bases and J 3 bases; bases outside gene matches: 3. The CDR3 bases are TGCGCCAGCACCTGGACTAGCGGGAGGGACACCGGGGAGCTGTTTTTT. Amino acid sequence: CASTWTSGRDTGELFF.